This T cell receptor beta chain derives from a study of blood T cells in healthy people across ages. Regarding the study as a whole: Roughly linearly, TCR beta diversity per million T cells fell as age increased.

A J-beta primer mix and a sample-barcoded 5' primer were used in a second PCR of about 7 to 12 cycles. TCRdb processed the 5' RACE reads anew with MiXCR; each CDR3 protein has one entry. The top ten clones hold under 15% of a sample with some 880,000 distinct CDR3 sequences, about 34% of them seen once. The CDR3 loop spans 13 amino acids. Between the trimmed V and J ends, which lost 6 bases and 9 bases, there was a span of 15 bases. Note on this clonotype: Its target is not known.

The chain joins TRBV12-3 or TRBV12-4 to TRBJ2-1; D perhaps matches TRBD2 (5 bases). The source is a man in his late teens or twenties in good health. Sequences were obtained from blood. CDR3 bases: TGTGCCAGCAGCCCCGAAAGCGGTACTGAGCAGTTCTTC. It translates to CASSPESGTEQFF.